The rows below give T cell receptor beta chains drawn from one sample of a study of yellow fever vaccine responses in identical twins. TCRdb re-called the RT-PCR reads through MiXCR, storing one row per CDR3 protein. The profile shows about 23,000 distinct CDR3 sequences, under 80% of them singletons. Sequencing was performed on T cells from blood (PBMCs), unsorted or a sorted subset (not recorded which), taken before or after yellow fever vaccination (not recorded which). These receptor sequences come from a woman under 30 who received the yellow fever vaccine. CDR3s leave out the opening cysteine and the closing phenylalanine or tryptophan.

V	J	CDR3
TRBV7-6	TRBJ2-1	ASSLKVTRLSYNEQF
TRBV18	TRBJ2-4	ASSPPGENIQY
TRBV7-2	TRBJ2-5	ASRLGHEETQY
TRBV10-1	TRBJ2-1	ASSHEGAPYNEQF
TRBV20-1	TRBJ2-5	SAPTSGEKTQY
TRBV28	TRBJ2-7	ASSGGGLVSYEQY
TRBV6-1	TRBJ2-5	ASRGREETQY
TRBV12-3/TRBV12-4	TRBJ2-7	ASTRRPSGRFSEQY
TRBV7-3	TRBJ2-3	ASSPGGLPTDTQY
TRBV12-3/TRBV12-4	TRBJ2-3	ASTWLAGGSTDTQY
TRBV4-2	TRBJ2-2	ASSPLGLGAASNTGELF
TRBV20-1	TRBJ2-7	SATRDSFKAYEQY
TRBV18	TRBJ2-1	ASSPDTGEQF
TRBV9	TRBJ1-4	ASSAGGGQGREKLF
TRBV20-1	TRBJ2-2	SASPVRELF
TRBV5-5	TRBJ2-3	ASNPVSGTQY
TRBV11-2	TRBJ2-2	ASSLGVDGELF
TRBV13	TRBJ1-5	ASSLTGVSNQPQH
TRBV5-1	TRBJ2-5	ASSAGLAGTLGGTQY
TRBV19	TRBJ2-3	ASSYGTGSPADTQY
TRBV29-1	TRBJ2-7	SVAEGLFSYEQY
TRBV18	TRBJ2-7	ASSPPGLAEQY
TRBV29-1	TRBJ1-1	SVGQGQTF
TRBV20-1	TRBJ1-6	SARGGLDNSPLH
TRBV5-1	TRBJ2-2	ASSFTGITGELF
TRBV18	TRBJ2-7	ASSPHRDANNSEQY
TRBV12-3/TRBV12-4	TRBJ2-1	ASSTEDGYNEQF
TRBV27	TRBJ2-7	ASSFYSGSPTYEQY
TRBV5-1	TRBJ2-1	ASSRDSGEQF
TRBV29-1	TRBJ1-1	SASEALNTEAF
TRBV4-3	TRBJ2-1	ASSQTTGPKQYNEQF
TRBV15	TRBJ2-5	ATSRDGGTETQY
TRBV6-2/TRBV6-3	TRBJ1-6	ASSSVIPGPNSPLH
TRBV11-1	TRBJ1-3	ASSLVPDSGNTIY
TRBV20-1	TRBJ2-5	SAGNPGGGETQY
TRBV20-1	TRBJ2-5	SARLSGEVTQY
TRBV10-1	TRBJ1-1	ASRGDMATEAF
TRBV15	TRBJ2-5	ATSGDPVGETQY
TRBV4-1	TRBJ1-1	ASSQRTGGFSEAF
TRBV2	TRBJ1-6	ASSEGIWDRHNSPLH
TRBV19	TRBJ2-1	ASSIRGQGGNEQF
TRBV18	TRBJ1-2	ASSQDPYGYT
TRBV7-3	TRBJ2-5	ASSSHRDRAMETQY
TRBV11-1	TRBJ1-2	ASSKQNLYART
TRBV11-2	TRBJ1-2	ASTYSGTGEGYT
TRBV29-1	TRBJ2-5	SARDSPQETQY
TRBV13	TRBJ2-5	ASTQQETQY
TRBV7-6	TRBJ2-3	ASSLGLAGWADTQY
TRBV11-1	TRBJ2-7	ASSLGGSVYEQY
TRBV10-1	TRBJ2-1	ASSEHPGLAGERGEQF
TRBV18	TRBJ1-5	ASSLLGTVETPQH
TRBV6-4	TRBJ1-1	AISDGQHTEAF